The clone carrying this TCR beta chain occurred once. What it binds is unknown. The data were taken from a study of T cell responses to AZD1222 COVID-19 vaccine. Study conclusions and caveats: Most donors were white British, females outnumbered males, and clonal diversity was possibly underestimated. Sampling that yielded the repertoires occurred only after the peak T cell response.

This CDR3 region has 16 residues. The V end was cut by 5 bases, the J end by 3 bases, with 18 bases between. Germline lookup yields CDR1 SGHTA and CDR2 FQGNSA. Measured with immunoSEQ multiplex PCR; TCRdb has only the in-frame clones, and not every one. The sample comprises 130,000 or so clones, less than 90% of which are singletons, and around a quarter rests with the top ten. The TCR sequence derives from an adult in good health. Source: peripheral blood, taken on day 0 of AZD1222 vaccination. This rearrangement joins TRBV7-2 to TRBJ2-3, with a tentative D call TRBD2 (7 bases). CDR3 region: CASSLNVRGATDTQYF. The CDR3 DNA is TGTGCCAGCAGCCTTAACGTCCGGGGGGCGACAGATACGCAGTATTTT. Variable domain in full (rest from reference TRBV7-2 and TRBJ2-3): GAGVSQSPSNKVTEKGKDVELRCDPISGHTALYWYRQSLGQGLEFLIYFQGNSAPDKSGLPSDRFSAERTGGSVSTLTIQRTQQEDSAVYLCASSLNVRGATDTQYFGPGTRLTVL.